This T cell receptor (beta chain) was identified during a study of memory CD4+ T cells and cytomegalovirus serostatus. For the study at large: This sample comes from healthy Belgian adults, roughly 9 CMV seropositive, 24 seronegative.

V lost 4 bases, J lost 7 bases, and 17 bases stayed unmatched. CDR3 length equals 17 residues. Germline assignment: CDR1 SGDLS and CDR2 YYNGEE. The protocol was immunoSEQ multiplex PCR, while the TCRdb copy is restricted to in-frame clones and leaves out a portion. This sample carries around 99,000 clones, 80% of them seen once, and the ten largest clones take about 3.6%. Comments on this clone: Its antigen is unidentified.

Single viable CD3+CD4+CD8-CD45RO+ cells were sorted as the memory CD4+ T cells. Serostatus was set by detecting CMV pp150, pp28, p38, p52 IgG. General study findings and limits: CD4+ memory repertoires contained about two fifths of the 164 reported CMV TCRbeta sequences.

The rearrangement links TRBV9 to TRBJ2-7; 10 positions agree with TRBD2. Sequencing was done on a sample of memory CD4+ T cells from blood. The clonotype originates from an adult in good health and CMV-seropositive. CDR3 region: CASSPRDRLAGVGEQYF. The DNA for the CDR3 is TGTGCCAGCAGCCCTCGCGACCGCCTAGCGGGAGTCGGTGAGCAGTACTTC.